These T cell receptor beta chains were read from a single sample in a study of CD8 T cells in Susac syndrome. TCRdb re-called the immunoSEQ multiplex PCR reads through MiXCR, storing one row per CDR3 protein. This table holds 150,000 to 200,000 distinct CDR3 sequences, roughly 94% found once. Material: CD4+ T cells from PBMCs. These receptors came from a human donor with multiple sclerosis. Both conserved end residues are part of each CDR3. D genes are given only for firm matches.

V	J	D	CDR3	DNA
TRBV5-1	TRBJ2-5	NA	CASSSQAGDRETQYF	TGCGCCAGCAGCTCCCAGGCCGGGGATAGAGAGACCCAGTACTTC
TRBV4-1	TRBJ2-5	NA	CASSQAGSQETQYF	TGCGCCAGCAGCCAAGCGGGGTCCCAAGAGACCCAGTACTTC
TRBV5-6	TRBJ2-7	TRBD2	CASSSLGLAVISSYEQYF	TGTGCCAGCAGCTCCCTCGGACTAGCGGTAATCAGCTCCTACGAGCAGTACTTC
TRBV30	TRBJ2-1	NA	CAWSSPPGIEQFF	TGTGCCTGGAGTTCTCCCCCGGGGATCGAGCAGTTCTTC
TRBV12-3/TRBV12-4	TRBJ2-5	TRBD2	CASTLGLAGGETQYF	TGTGCCAGCACCTTGGGTCTAGCGGGCGGAGAGACCCAGTACTTC
TRBV5-1	TRBJ2-5	NA	CASSPGGSKETQYF	TGCGCCAGCAGCCCGGGCGGGTCAAAAGAGACCCAGTACTTC
TRBV20-1	TRBJ2-7	NA	CSARRGGSYEQYF	TGCAGTGCTAGACGGGGCGGATCCTACGAGCAGTACTTC
TRBV13	TRBJ2-7	TRBD2	CASTPGIAGGRGEQYF	TGTGCCAGCACCCCCGGGATTGCGGGAGGGCGGGGGGAGCAGTACTTC
TRBV20-1	TRBJ2-3	NA	CSASPRGRNTQYF	TGCAGTGCTTCCCCGAGGGGGAGGAATACGCAGTATTTT
TRBV7-9	TRBJ2-1	TRBD2	CALAGYNEQFF	TGTGCCTTAGCGGGATACAATGAGCAGTTCTTC